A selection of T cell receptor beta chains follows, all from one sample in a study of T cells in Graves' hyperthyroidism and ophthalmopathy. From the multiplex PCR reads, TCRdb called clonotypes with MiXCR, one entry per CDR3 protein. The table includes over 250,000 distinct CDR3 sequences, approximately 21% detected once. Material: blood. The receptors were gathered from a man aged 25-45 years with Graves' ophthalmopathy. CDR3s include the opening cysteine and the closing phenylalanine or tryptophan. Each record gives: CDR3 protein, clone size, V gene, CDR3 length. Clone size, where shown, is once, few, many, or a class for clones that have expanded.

cdr3_aa: CASSVATGNEQFF
clone_size: .
v_call: TRBV9
cdr3_length: 13

cdr3_aa: CASSSPTSGRPTDTQYF
clone_size: many
v_call: TRBV5-8
cdr3_length: 17

cdr3_aa: CASRGLENSGNTIYF
clone_size: .
v_call: TRBV5-1
cdr3_length: 15

cdr3_aa: CSALHQNTGELFF
clone_size: many
v_call: TRBV20-1
cdr3_length: 13

cdr3_aa: CASSYLSVGEAFF
clone_size: many
v_call: TRBV6-5
cdr3_length: 13

cdr3_aa: CASTPASGSSYNEQFF
clone_size: .
v_call: TRBV7-9
cdr3_length: 16

cdr3_aa: CAWSALNGRAEAFF
clone_size: many
v_call: TRBV30
cdr3_length: 14

cdr3_aa: CASSEGPEAFF
clone_size: .
v_call: TRBV25-1
cdr3_length: 11

cdr3_aa: CATSNRQGPYNSPLHF
clone_size: .
v_call: TRBV15
cdr3_length: 16

cdr3_aa: CASSHRQGADTQYF
clone_size: many
v_call: TRBV3-1
cdr3_length: 14

cdr3_aa: CASSLADPNTEAFF
clone_size: many
v_call: TRBV5-1
cdr3_length: 14

cdr3_aa: CASSQRGRSGEQFF
clone_size: many
v_call: TRBV3-1
cdr3_length: 14

cdr3_aa: CASSPQGLADTDTQYF
clone_size: many
v_call: TRBV28
cdr3_length: 16

cdr3_aa: CASSQALGVEYSPLHF
clone_size: few
v_call: TRBV4-1
cdr3_length: 16

cdr3_aa: CASSLVGGNTEAFF
clone_size: many
v_call: TRBV11-2
cdr3_length: 14

cdr3_aa: CASSKGYGLAGVVNEQFF
clone_size: few
v_call: TRBV3-1
cdr3_length: 18

cdr3_aa: CSAISGNTEAFF
clone_size: many
v_call: TRBV20-1
cdr3_length: 12

cdr3_aa: CASSEGTGELFF
clone_size: .
v_call: TRBV9
cdr3_length: 12

cdr3_aa: CASTPGRGEGGYTF
clone_size: few
v_call: TRBV7-9
cdr3_length: 14

cdr3_aa: CATSDLSDGTQYF
clone_size: few
v_call: TRBV24-1
cdr3_length: 13

cdr3_aa: CASSFYCYEQYF
clone_size: .
v_call: TRBV28
cdr3_length: 12

cdr3_aa: CASSLGFFTYEQYF
clone_size: many
v_call: TRBV5-1
cdr3_length: 14

cdr3_aa: CASSPDRGGGYTF
clone_size: many
v_call: TRBV9
cdr3_length: 13

cdr3_aa: CASSYLGKGTDTQYF
clone_size: .
v_call: TRBV6-9
cdr3_length: 15

cdr3_aa: CASSRRTGTSGAETQYF
clone_size: .
v_call: TRBV7-9
cdr3_length: 17

cdr3_aa: CAARGDSSQHF
clone_size: many
v_call: TRBV30
cdr3_length: 11

cdr3_aa: CASSRGPNSYEQYF
clone_size: .
v_call: TRBV7-9
cdr3_length: 14

cdr3_aa: CASGDRNSYEQYF
clone_size: few
v_call: TRBV27
cdr3_length: 13

cdr3_aa: CASSLRRYNSPLHF
clone_size: few
v_call: TRBV27
cdr3_length: 14

cdr3_aa: CASSPGLAETQYF
clone_size: many
v_call: TRBV11-2
cdr3_length: 13

cdr3_aa: CASSSPGQGDGDEQFF
clone_size: .
v_call: TRBV28
cdr3_length: 16

cdr3_aa: CASSEENRENYGYTF
clone_size: many
v_call: TRBV6-1
cdr3_length: 15

cdr3_aa: CASSLSVGELFF
clone_size: many
v_call: TRBV11-2
cdr3_length: 12

cdr3_aa: CASSLNEGFYEQYF
clone_size: .
v_call: TRBV7-6
cdr3_length: 14

cdr3_aa: CASRRRGTEAFF
clone_size: .
v_call: TRBV10-2
cdr3_length: 12

cdr3_aa: CASLGTGGEKLFF
clone_size: .
v_call: TRBV18
cdr3_length: 13

cdr3_aa: CAWSEQGASYEQYF
clone_size: .
v_call: TRBV30
cdr3_length: 14

cdr3_aa: CSASRGQPQHF
clone_size: .
v_call: TRBV20-1
cdr3_length: 11

cdr3_aa: CASTKMGSGNYNEQFF
clone_size: few
v_call: TRBV28
cdr3_length: 16

cdr3_aa: CASSPRPRNNEQFF
clone_size: few
v_call: TRBV4-2
cdr3_length: 14